This paragraph covers one T cell receptor beta chain sequence. Its specificity is not known. The germline V gene has CDR1 GTSNPN and CDR2 SVGIG (reference sequence). This CDR3 is built from 14 residues. With 2 bases removed from V and 7 bases from J, the gap between germline ends came to 12 bases. This specimen comes from a study of beta chain features in type 1 diabetes. The wider study: No age, gender or cell yield differences were seen between patients and healthy donors. Study-wide results and caveats: Across all four CD4+ subsets, people with type 1 diabetes showed modestly shorter TCRB CDR3s.

The whole isolated RNA underwent reverse transcription, so sequencing captured expressed TCRB transcripts. This table comes from immunoSEQ multiplex PCR, and its TCRdb copy is limited to in-frame clones, with some not included. The sample lists hundreds of thousands of clones; around 15% were seen once. This sequence joins TRBV30 and TRBJ1-6; D unresolved. This TCR derives from a man between 18 and 35 years old with type 1 diabetes. Sequencing was performed on naive CD4+ T cells from blood. CDR3 sequence: CAWSLNTGNSPLHF. CDR3 coding DNA: TGTGCCTGGAGTCTAAACACCGGGAATTCACCCCTCCACTTT.